This is a list of T cell receptor beta chains from one sample in a study of blood T cell repertoires in COVID-19. Here immunoSEQ multiplex PCR was the method, and the copy in TCRdb shows in-frame clones only, minus some. The repertoire holds 100,000 or so clones, with roughly four fifths as singletons. Sequencing was carried out using peripheral blood. The receptors shown here come from an elderly woman with acute or convalescent COVID-19. CDR3s include the opening cysteine and the closing phenylalanine or tryptophan. The D gene is left open where the match is weak. Where a row states a size, it is once, few, many or the class of an expanded clone; other rows omit it.

NA,NA,TRBV9,TRBJ2-7,CASSVESTGSYEQYF,TGTGCCAGCAGCGTAGAAAGCACAGGATCCTACGAGCAGTACTTC
NA,NA,TRBV12-3/TRBV12-4,TRBJ1-1,CASSLTNTEAFF,TGTGCCAGCAGCCTGACTAACACTGAAGCTTTCTTT
NA,TRBD2,TRBV5-4,TRBJ2-3,CASSLSGEGDTQYF,TGTGCCAGCAGCTTAAGCGGGGAGGGGGATACGCAGTATTTT
NA,NA,TRBV20-1,TRBJ2-2,CSAHRDGELFF,TGCAGTGCTCACAGGGACGGGGAGCTGTTTTTT
NA,NA,TRBV25-1,TRBJ2-5,CASSESGGVETQYF,TGTGCCAGCAGTGAATCCGGGGGAGTGGAGACCCAGTACTTC
NA,NA,TRBV11-2,TRBJ2-7,CASASGRSSYEQYF,TGTGCCAGCGCTTCGGGGAGGAGCTCCTACGAGCAGTACTTC
once,NA,TRBV28,TRBJ1-4,CASSLVSGGEKLFF,TGTGCCAGCTCTCTTGTCTCTGGGGGGGAAAAACTGTTTTTT
NA,TRBD2,TRBV29-1,TRBJ2-5,CSGRAGVETQYF,TGCAGCGGGCGAGCGGGAGTGGAGACCCAGTACTTC
NA,TRBD2,TRBV6-4,TRBJ2-3,CASSEELAGPTDTQYF,TGTGCCAGCAGTGAGGAACTAGCGGGTCCTACAGATACGCAGTATTTT
NA,TRBD1,TRBV24-1,TRBJ1-2,CAVRDRLNDGYTF,TGTGCCGTCCGGGACAGGTTAAACGATGGCTACACCTTC
NA,NA,TRBV21-1,TRBJ2-2,CASETRILAGGGAGELFF,TGTGCCAGCGAAACGAGAATACTAGCGGGAGGTGGGGCCGGGGAGCTGTTTTTT
NA,TRBD1,TRBV7-8,TRBJ1-1,CASSFNRGTEAFF,TGTGCCAGCAGCTTTAACAGGGGCACTGAAGCTTTCTTT
NA,TRBD2,TRBV5-4,TRBJ2-3,CASSPMGLAGSTDTQYF,TGTGCCAGCAGCCCCATGGGGCTAGCGGGAAGCACAGATACGCAGTATTTT
NA,NA,TRBV7-2,TRBJ1-4,CASSSSTNEKLFF,TGTGCCAGCAGCAGCTCAACTAATGAAAAACTGTTTTTT
NA,NA,TRBV9,TRBJ2-5,CASSTGVQETQYF,TGTGCCAGCAGCACCGGAGTCCAAGAGACCCAGTACTTC
few,NA,TRBV18,TRBJ1-5,CASSPGINQPQHF,TGTGCCAGCTCCCCGGGGATCAATCAGCCCCAGCATTTT
NA,TRBD2,TRBV2,TRBJ2-3,CASSDLASGDTDTQYF,TGTGCCAGCAGTGATTTAGCTAGCGGGGACACAGATACGCAGTATTTT
few,TRBD1,TRBV19,TRBJ2-2,CASGGTGAWELFF,TGTGCCAGTGGAGGGACAGGGGCCTGGGAGCTGTTTTTT
NA,TRBD2,TRBV6-4,TRBJ2-1,CASLAGGHEQFF,TGTGCCAGCCTAGCGGGAGGGCATGAGCAGTTCTTC
once,NA,TRBV5-1,TRBJ2-5,CASSFGTGEETQYF,TGCGCCAGCAGCTTTGGCACAGGCGAAGAGACCCAGTACTTC
NA,NA,TRBV5-4,TRBJ1-6,CASSFQNNSPLHF,TGTGCCAGCAGCTTCCAGAATAATTCACCCCTCCACTTT
few,NA,TRBV28,TRBJ1-2,CASSSVSRGYTF,TGTGCCAGCAGTAGTGTCAGCAGGGGCTACACCTTC
NA,NA,TRBV27,TRBJ2-2,CASSKGQNTGELFF,TGTGCCAGCAGTAAGGGACAAAACACCGGGGAGCTGTTTTTT
NA,TRBD1,TRBV7-2,TRBJ2-7,CASSSRTGHTYEQYF,TGTGCCAGCAGCTCCAGGACAGGCCATACCTACGAGCAGTACTTC
NA,TRBD1,TRBV5-4,TRBJ2-2,CASSSTGDTGELFF,TGTGCCAGCAGCTCGACAGGGGACACCGGGGAGCTGTTTTTT
NA,NA,TRBV7-2,TRBJ2-3,CASSLAGSTDTQYF,TGTGCCAGCAGCTTAGCTGGCAGCACAGATACGCAGTATTTT